What follows are 24 T cell receptor beta chains derived from one specimen sequenced in a study of T cells in Graves' hyperthyroidism and ophthalmopathy. The CDR3 regions of TCR beta were amplified from RNA transcripts. A set of HTBI primers served as the primers for a first-round RT-PCR of the TCR CDR3. In TCRdb, the multiplex PCR reads were re-called with MiXCR into one record per CDR3 protein. There are 650,000 to 700,000 distinct CDR3 sequences in the sample; roughly 17% occur only once, and 15% lies in the top ten. The sample comprised blood. Receptor source: a man in his fifties or sixties with Graves' hyperthyroidism.

This clonotype came up many times. The chain has TRBV11-2 and TRBJ2-3; D may correspond to TRBD1 or TRBD2 (5 bases each). This CDR3 comprises 15 residues. Germline CDR1 reads SGHAT; CDR2 reads FQNNGV. The V gene lost 5 bases and the J gene lost 6 bases, with 18 bases spanning the gap. The CDR3 DNA reads as TGTGCCAGCAGCCCCTCAAGGGGAGAGTTGGATACGCAGTATTTT. Translated, it gives CASSPSRGELDTQYF. The full variable domain, completed using reference TRBV11-2 and TRBJ2-3, is EAGVAQSPRYKIIEKRQSVAFWCNPISGHATLYWYQQILGQGPKLLIQFQNNGVVDDSQLPKDRFSAERLKGVDSTLKIQPAKLEDSAVYLCASSPSRGELDTQYFGPGTRLTVL.

The J gene is TRBJ1-6, the V gene TRBV28; 8 bases agree with TRBD1. Trimming removed 4 bases from V and 6 bases from J; junction bases left unmatched: 5. The V gene's germline CDR1 is MDHEN and CDR2 SYDVKM. The length of the CDR3 is 15 residues. DNA for the CDR3: TGTGCCAGCAGTTCTCCGGGACAGGCTAATTCACCCCTCCACTTT. Residues: CASSSPGQANSPLHF.

Concerning this clonotype itself: This clone may be a read error of a much larger clone one base away. CDR3 loop: CVSRNRGSPYEQYF. In DNA form, the CDR3 reads TGTGTCAGCAGGAACAGGGGGAGCCCCTACGAGCAGTACTTC. J is TRBJ2-7 and V is TRBV28, with 8 bases that match TRBD1. Germline V gene lookup returns CDR1 MDHEN and CDR2 SYDVKM. This CDR3 is 14 amino acids long.

In this sample, this clonotype turned up many times. V and J are TRBV2 and TRBJ2-3, with 7 bases aligning to TRBD1. V gave up 7 bases and J gave up 0 bases; unmatched junction bases: 4. This CDR3 spans 14 amino acids. Germline V lookup: CDR1 SNHLY, CDR2 FYNNEI. CDR3 coding DNA: TGTGCCAGCACTTTGGACAGGAGCACAGATACGCAGTATTTT. Translation gives CASTLDRSTDTQYF.

This clonotype showed up many times. V is TRBV25-1 and J is TRBJ2-7, with 11 bases fitting TRBD1. CDR1 is MGHDK and CDR2 is SYGVNS in the germline V gene. The CDR3 extends over 15 amino acids. V was pared by 3 bases and J by 4 bases, with 5 bases of the junction left unmatched. In DNA, the CDR3 is TGTGCCAGCAGTGACACCGGGACAGGGGGGTACGAGCAGTACTTC. This codes for CASSDTGTGGYEQYF.

This chain joins TRBV24-1 and TRBJ1-2, with D uncertain. V was clipped by 4 bases and J by 4 bases, with 3 bases between them. CDR3 size: 11 residues. Germline-derived CDR1 and CDR2 are KGHDR and SFDVKD. CDR3 sequence: CATSEGYGYTF. Written as DNA, the CDR3 is TGTGCCACCAGTGAAGGCTATGGCTACACCTTC.

This clonotype has ten or more counts. V usage is TRBV3-1 and J usage is TRBJ1-2; a weak D match, TRBD1 (6 bases). The CDR3 sequence is 13 residues long. The V end lost 6 bases, the J end lost 0 bases, and 8 bases lay between the germline ends. Germline CDR1 reads LGHDT; CDR2 reads YNNKEL (reference sequence). DNA for the CDR3: TGTGCCAGCAGTCAGGGGACTAACTATGGCTACACCTTC. As protein: CASSQGTNYGYTF.

This clonotype was counted a few times. J is TRBJ2-2 and V is TRBV24-1, with D possibly matching TRBD2 (6 bases). CDR1 and CDR2 from the germline V gene are KGHDR and SFDVKD. Trimming took 1 base from V and 4 from J, leaving 12 bases between them. The CDR3 is 16 amino acids. The CDR3 protein is CATSDLTGEGTGELFF. The CDR3 bases are TGTGCCACCAGTGATTTAACGGGAGAGGGCACCGGGGAGCTGTTTTTT.

The chain employs TRBV15 and TRBJ2-1, with 10 positions matching TRBD2. The junction had 8 bases not matched to a gene; V was cut back by 0 bases and J by 9 bases. The germline V gene has CDR1 LNHNV and CDR2 YYDKDF (reference sequence). CDR3 length: 16 residues. The CDR3 protein is CATSRDLSGRASEQFF. CDR3 DNA: TGTGCCACCAGCAGAGATCTAAGCGGGAGGGCTTCTGAGCAGTTCTTC.

Only a few counts were recorded for this clonotype. The rearrangement links TRBV12-3 or TRBV12-4 to TRBJ1-2; 7 bases map to TRBD1. After removal of 6 bases from V and 2 bases from J, the junction contained 9 bases not matched to a gene. CDR3 size: 15 residues. This CDR3 reads CASSPPMTGNYGYTF. For the CDR3, the DNA is TGTGCCAGCAGCCCTCCCATGACAGGGAACTATGGCTACACCTTC.

A few counts support this clonotype. The rearrangement uses TRBV30 and TRBJ2-1; possible D gene TRBD1, 5 bases. V was cut by 2 bases and J by 6 bases, with 17 bases left in between. This CDR3 is 15 amino acids long. The germline CDR1 and CDR2 sequences are GTSNPN and SVGIG (reference sequence). The CDR3 region has the DNA TGTGCCTGGAGTCCGTGGACCTCTCAGGGCAATGAGCAGTTCTTC. Protein sequence: CAWSPWTSQGNEQFF.

This clonotype was picked up many times. The V call is TRBV11-2, the J call TRBJ2-4; 9 bases match TRBD1. The CDR3 loop spans 15 amino acids. Germline V gene lookup returns CDR1 SGHAT and CDR2 FQNNGV. The J segment lost 2 bases and the V segment lost 5 bases, leaving 4 bases of the junction unmatched. The CDR3 sequence is CASSHDRGSKNIQYF. The DNA of the CDR3 is TGTGCCAGCAGCCACGACAGGGGGTCCAAAAACATTCAGTACTTC. The full variable domain, in which reference TRBV11-2 and TRBJ2-4 provide the parts outside the CDR3, is EAGVAQSPRYKIIEKRQSVAFWCNPISGHATLYWYQQILGQGPKLLIQFQNNGVVDDSQLPKDRFSAERLKGVDSTLKIQPAKLEDSAVYLCASSHDRGSKNIQYFGAGTRLSVL.

This clonotype showed up many times. The chain uses TRBV6-2 or TRBV6-3 and TRBJ1-5, with TRBD1 identical over 7 bases. J lost 5 bases, V lost 5 bases, and 6 bases had no gene match. Germline-derived CDR1 and CDR2 are MNHEY and SVGEGT. CDR3 length: 14 residues. The CDR3 loop is CASSTRQGDQPQHF. CDR3 bases: TGTGCCAGCAGTACCCGACAGGGCGATCAGCCCCAGCATTTT.

There are many counts of this clonotype. The CDR3 DNA is TGCGCCAGCAGCTTGGCCGCCTTACTAGCGGGAACCTACAATGAGCAGTTCTTC. Its protein product is CASSLAALLAGTYNEQFF. This rearrangement joins TRBV5-1 to TRBJ2-1; the match to TRBD2 covers 10 bases. This CDR3 is built from 18 residues. V shed 0 bases and J 2 bases; nucleotides not matched to a gene: 8. Germline-derived CDR1 and CDR2 are SGHRS and YFSETQ.

This clonotype was seen a handful of times. J is TRBJ1-2 and V is TRBV10-3; 10 positions match TRBD1. CDR1 and CDR2 (germline): ENHRY, SYGVKD. The CDR3 is 14 amino acids. Trimming removed 9 bases from V and 0 bases from J; junction bases left unmatched: 4. The CDR3 nucleotides read TGTGCCATTCAGGACAGGGGGACTAACTATGGCTACACCTTC. Its protein is CAIQDRGTNYGYTF.

At least ten counts were recorded for this clonotype. This chain connects TRBV12-3 or TRBV12-4 to TRBJ1-2, with 8 bases fitting TRBD1. V trimming: 3 bases; J trimming: 3 bases; junction bases outside the gene matches: 6. The CDR3 loop spans 15 amino acids. Here the CDR3 DNA reads TGTGCCAGCAGTTTCTTCACAGGGGGGGACTATGGCTACACCTTC. It encodes CASSFFTGGDYGYTF.

The chain couples TRBV3-1 to TRBJ2-7, with D hard to call. V lost 3 bases and J 4 bases, leaving 7 bases between the germline ends. The CDR3 is 12 amino acids. Germline assignment: CDR1 LGHDT and CDR2 YNNKEL (reference sequence). The CDR3 is CASSHNGYEQYF. DNA of the CDR3: TGTGCCAGCAGCCATAATGGATACGAGCAGTACTTC.

The V gene is TRBV2, the J gene TRBJ2-2, with D perhaps TRBD1 (5 bases). V shed 3 bases and J shed 7 bases, with 15 bases lying between them. This CDR3 has 15 amino acids. Germline lookup yields CDR1 SNHLY and CDR2 FYNNEI. CDR3 bases: TGTGCCAGCAGTGACAGGGTTCCCTCGGGCGGGGAGCTGTTTTTT. Its protein is CASSDRVPSGGELFF.

The chain carries TRBV5-1 and TRBJ2-5, with 10 bases matching TRBD1. Trimming at V came to 3 bases and at J to 2 bases, leaving 4 bases not matched to a gene. The CDR3 totals 15 residues. CDR1 is SGHRS and CDR2 is YFSETQ in the germline V gene. CDR3 sequence reads: CASSSGQGLQETQYF. The DNA of the CDR3 is TGCGCCAGCAGCTCGGGACAGGGGCTACAAGAGACCCAGTACTTC.

Many counts were recorded for this clonotype. The chain recombines TRBV7-2 with TRBJ2-2; TRBD2 aligns across 8 bases. The CDR3 length is 15 residues. The V gene end was trimmed by 6 bases and the J gene end by 1 base; junction bases not matched to a gene: 4. Germline CDR1 SGHTA, CDR2 FQGNSA. The CDR3 loop reads CASSPGGGNTGELFF. The CDR3 nucleotides read TGTGCCAGCAGTCCCGGGGGGGGGAACACCGGGGAGCTGTTTTTT.

The chain couples TRBV20-1 to TRBJ2-1; 7 bases align to TRBD2. J was trimmed by 4 bases and V by 6 bases; bases with no gene match: 6. Germline-derived CDR1 and CDR2 are DFQATT and SNEGSKA (reference sequence). This CDR3 is built from 13 residues. The CDR3 nucleotides read TGCAGTGCCAAAAGCGGGACTTACAATGAGCAGTTCTTC. Translation: CSAKSGTYNEQFF.

This clonotype was counted at least ten times. This chain connects TRBV28 to TRBJ2-7; no clear D. Trimming left V 1 base short and J 3 bases short, with 4 bases between. CDR1 is MDHEN and CDR2 is SYDVKM in the germline V gene. The CDR3 spans 12 residues. This CDR3 reads CASSLLFYEQYF. For the CDR3, the DNA is TGTGCCAGCAGTTTATTATTCTACGAGCAGTACTTC.

With respect to this clonotype: A read error is possible here, since a much larger clone lies one base away. CDR3 DNA: TGTGCCAGTGAGGGACAGGGGTTAGGACAGCCCCAGCATTTT. Translating it yields CASEGQGLGQPQHF. The chain couples TRBV12-3 or TRBV12-4 to TRBJ1-5; 10 positions match TRBD1. There are 14 residues in the CDR3. Unmatched junction bases numbered 9, after V lost 9 bases and J lost 7 bases.

The rearrangement links TRBV7-3 to TRBJ2-5; D gene ambiguous. V gave up 1 base and J gave up 4 bases, with 13 bases separating them. CDR1 is SGHTA, CDR2 FQGTGA, per germline. This CDR3 contains 15 residues. The CDR3 spells CASSLKGFPTETQYF. The CDR3 nucleotides read TGTGCCAGCAGCTTAAAGGGATTCCCCACAGAGACCCAGTACTTC.